The clone carrying this T cell receptor (beta chain) has ten or more counts. This sample was taken from a study of Graves' ophthalmopathy and Graves' hyperthyroidism. Amplified TCR beta CDR3 regions were obtained using RNA transcripts as template. The first round was an RT-PCR with HTBI primers, and the second round was a multiplex PCR. Using its own MiXCR run on the multiplex PCR reads, TCRdb lists one record per CDR3 protein. The sample shows approximately 540,000 distinct CDR3 sequences, just under 40% of them seen only once. The V segment lost 6 bases and the J segment 1 base; nucleotides outside the gene matches: 8. The CDR3 totals 16 residues. Germline V CDR1 and CDR2: SNHLY, FYNNEI.

This clonotype originated in an adult man with Graves' hyperthyroidism. The J gene is TRBJ2-3, the V gene TRBV2; 9 bases are a match to TRBD2. Sequenced: peripheral blood or thyroid tissue (not recorded which). The CDR3 DNA follows: TGTGCCAGCAGCCCACTAGCGGGTTTCGGCACAGATACGCAGTATTTT. Protein: CASSPLAGFGTDTQYF.